Here is one T cell receptor (beta chain) with its context. Naive CD8 populations comprised CD45RO-negative cells positively selected for CCR7, excluding terminally differentiated effector memory CD45RA+ cells. This record comes from a study of shared clonotypes between healthy human individuals. Sequencing was performed with immunoSEQ multiplex PCR; in TCRdb, only in-frame clones are kept and a portion is missing. The data show around 2,000,000 clones, over 85% seen once. Germline CDR1 reads MGHRA; CDR2 reads YSYEKL. The V gene end was trimmed by 4 bases and the J gene end by 0 bases; junction bases not matched to a gene: 0. The CDR3 totals 14 residues.

Sequencing used naive CD8+ T cells sorted from blood. The chain combines TRBV4-1 with TRBJ1-3; 7 nucleotides align to TRBD1. The clonotype comes from a young man in good health. CDR3 amino acids: CASSPGGSGNTIYF. The DNA for the CDR3 is TGCGCCAGCAGCCCAGGGGGCTCTGGAAACACCATATATTTT.